The 2 T cell receptor beta chains given below trace back to one sample, sequenced in a study of shared clonotypes between healthy human individuals. The naive CD8 subset, CD45RO-negative cells positively selected for CCR7, excluded terminally differentiated effector memory CD45RA+ cells. Only in-frame clones appear in the TCRdb table, and some are missing; sequencing was by immunoSEQ multiplex PCR. The sample comprises a few million clones, 85% to 95% of which are singletons, and approximately 1.7% rests with the top ten. The sample comprised naive CD8+ T cells from PBMCs. These receptors were taken from a man between 18 and 29 years old in good health. Some clones in this sample may be carry-over from other donors' samples.

This clone was seen once. The chain has TRBV7-3 and TRBJ2-3; D uncertain. The germline V and J ends were trimmed by 5 bases and 0 bases, with 18 bases remaining between them. This CDR3 has 17 residues. The V gene's germline CDR1 is SGHTA and CDR2 FQGTGA. This CDR3 reads CASSPQDERESTDTQYF. As DNA, the CDR3 is TGTGCCAGCAGCCCCCAAGACGAGCGCGAAAGCACAGATACGCAGTATTTT.

This clone was seen only once. The rearrangement uses TRBV7-9 and TRBJ1-5; D is possibly TRBD1 (6 bases). V was cut by 5 bases and J by 5 bases, with 16 bases left in between. The CDR3 contains 15 residues. Germline V gives CDR1 SEHNR, CDR2 FQNEAQ (reference sequence). The CDR3 protein is CASSTLGEGDQPQHF. The CDR3 DNA reads TGTGCCAGCAGCACACTCGGGGAGGGGGATCAGCCCCAGCATTTT.